The entry that follows covers one TCR beta chain sequence. The target antigen is unknown. The source of the sample is a study of cytomegalovirus exposure and HLA in healthy donors. Findings of the study overall: According to the study, 180 or so TCR beta chains were cytomegalovirus-associated. Three CMV-associated chains proved CMV antigen-specific in vitro. The tendency of first-cohort TCR clusters to co-occur in the 120 or so validation repertoires was identified by a subsequent analysis.

This CDR3 has 18 amino acids. Trimming at V came to 2 bases and at J to 4 bases, leaving 13 bases not matched to a gene. CDR1 is MNHNS, CDR2 SASEGT, per germline. Libraries were prepared by immunoSEQ multiplex PCR; TCRdb keeps only in-frame clonotypes and omits some of them. The repertoire includes about 110,000 clones, approximately 94% of them detected once, and approximately 0.67% sits in the top ten. Donors came from a validation cohort of some 130 subjects, distinct from the first 666-subject cohort. The chain carries TRBV6-1 and TRBJ2-1, with 8 bases lining up with TRBD1. Sequencing was done on a sample of PBMCs. The receptor's source is a woman aged 18-30 years in good health and CMV-seronegative. For the CDR3, the DNA is TGTGCCAGCAGTGAACTTGCAGGGGGCCGGCTAGATTACAATGAGCAGTTCTTC. This gives the protein CASSELAGGRLDYNEQFF.